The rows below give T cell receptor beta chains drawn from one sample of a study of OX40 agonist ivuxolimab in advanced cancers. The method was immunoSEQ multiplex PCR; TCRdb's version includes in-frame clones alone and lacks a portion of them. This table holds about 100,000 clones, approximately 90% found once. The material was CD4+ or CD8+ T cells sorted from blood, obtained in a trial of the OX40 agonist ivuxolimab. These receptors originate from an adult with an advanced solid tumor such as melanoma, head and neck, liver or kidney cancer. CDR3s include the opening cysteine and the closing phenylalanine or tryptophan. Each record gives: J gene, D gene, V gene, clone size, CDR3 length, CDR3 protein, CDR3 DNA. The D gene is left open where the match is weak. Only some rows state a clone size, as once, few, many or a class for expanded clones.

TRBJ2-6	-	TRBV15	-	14	CATTWGESANVLTF	TGTGCCACCACGTGGGGGGAGTCAGCCAACGTCCTGACTTTC
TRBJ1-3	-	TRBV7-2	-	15	CASSLQGPAGNTIYF	TGTGCCAGCAGCTTACAGGGACCCGCTGGAAACACCATATATTTT
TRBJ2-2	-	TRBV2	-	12	CASSPSVGELFF	TGTGCCAGCAGTCCCTCAGTCGGGGAGCTGTTTTTT
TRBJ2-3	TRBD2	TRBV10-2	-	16	CASSRRTSGSTDTQYF	TGCGCCAGCAGTCGCCGGACTAGCGGGAGCACAGATACGCAGTATTTT
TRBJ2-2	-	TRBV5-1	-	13	CASSFPGTGELFF	TGCGCCAGCAGCTTCCCAGGAACCGGGGAGCTGTTTTTT
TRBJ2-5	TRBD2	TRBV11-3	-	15	CASSPGTSVKETQYF	TGTGCCAGCAGCCCCGGGACTAGCGTTAAAGAGACCCAGTACTTC
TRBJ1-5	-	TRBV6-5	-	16	CASSYSGPSGNQPQHF	TGTGCCAGCAGTTACTCAGGACCGTCGGGGAATCAGCCCCAGCATTTT
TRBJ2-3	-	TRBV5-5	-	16	CASSLERGTSTDTQYF	TGTGCCAGCAGCTTGGAACGGGGAACTAGCACAGATACGCAGTATTTT
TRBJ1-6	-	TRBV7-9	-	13	CASSPTVNSPLHF	TGTGCCAGCAGCCCTACGGTTAATTCACCCCTCCACTTT
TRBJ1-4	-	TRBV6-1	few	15	CASSGPAQVREKLFF	TGTGCCAGCAGTGGACCCGCCCAGGTCAGAGAAAAACTGTTTTTT
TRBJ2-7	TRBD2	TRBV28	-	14	CASSFGLAGSSLYF	TGTGCCAGCAGTTTTGGACTAGCGGGAAGTTCCCTGTACTTC
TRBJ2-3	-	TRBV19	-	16	CASSHYSVGSTDTQYF	TGTGCCAGTAGTCACTACTCCGTCGGAAGCACAGATACGCAGTATTTT
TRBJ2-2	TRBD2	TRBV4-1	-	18	CASSQPGGVALNTGELFF	TGCGCCAGCAGCCAACCGGGGGGGGTAGCCCTGAACACCGGGGAGCTGTTTTTT
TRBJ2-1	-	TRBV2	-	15	CASSETPLRTGEQFF	TGTGCCAGCAGTGAAACCCCGTTACGGACGGGTGAGCAGTTCTTC
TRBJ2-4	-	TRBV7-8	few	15	CASSPGRDAKNIQYF	TGTGCCAGCAGCCCCGGTAGAGACGCCAAAAACATTCAGTACTTC
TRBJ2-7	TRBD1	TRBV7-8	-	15	CASSYKGQGPHEQYF	TGTGCCAGCAGTTACAAAGGACAGGGTCCCCACGAGCAGTACTTC
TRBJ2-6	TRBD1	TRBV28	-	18	CASTDRTGGASGANVLTF	TGTGCCAGCACCGATAGGACAGGGGGCGCGTCAGGGGCCAACGTCCTGACTTTC
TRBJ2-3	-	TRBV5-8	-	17	CASSWGGGARSTDTQYF	TGTGCCAGCAGCTGGGGCGGGGGCGCCCGAAGCACAGATACGCAGTATTTT
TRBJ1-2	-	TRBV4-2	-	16	CASSLSVGGPGYGYTF	TGTGCCAGCAGCCTTAGCGTTGGAGGCCCAGGGTATGGCTACACCTTC
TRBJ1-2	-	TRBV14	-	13	CASSPNSRIGYTF	TGTGCCAGCAGCCCGAACAGTCGAATTGGCTACACCTTC
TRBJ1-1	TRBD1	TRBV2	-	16	CASNITPGTGNTEAFF	TGTGCCAGCAATATCACACCCGGGACAGGGAACACTGAAGCTTTCTTT
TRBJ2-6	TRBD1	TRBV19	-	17	CASSPWTGGSGANVLTF	TGTGCCAGTAGTCCATGGACAGGGGGCTCTGGGGCCAACGTCCTGACTTTC
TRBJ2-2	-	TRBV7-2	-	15	CASSLNRDSSGELFF	TGTGCCAGCAGCTTAAACAGGGACTCGTCCGGGGAGCTGTTTTTT
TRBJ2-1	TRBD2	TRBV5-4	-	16	CASSLEGTSGNNEQFF	TGTGCCAGCAGCTTGGAAGGGACTAGCGGGAACAATGAGCAGTTCTTC
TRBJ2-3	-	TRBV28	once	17	CASSFPPGARGGDTQYF	TGTGCCAGCAGTTTTCCCCCGGGAGCGAGGGGAGGAGATACGCAGTATTTT
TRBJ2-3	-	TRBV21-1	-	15	CASSKRHTLTDTQYF	TGTGCCAGCAGCAAAAGGCACACCCTCACAGATACGCAGTATTTT
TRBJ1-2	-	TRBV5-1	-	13	CASSLTGSYGYTF	TGCGCCAGCAGCCTGACAGGATCCTATGGCTACACCTTC
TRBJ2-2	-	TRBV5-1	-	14	CASSFGGVTGELFF	TGCGCCAGCAGCTTCGGAGGGGTCACCGGGGAGCTGTTTTTT
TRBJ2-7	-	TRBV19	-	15	CASSPLGLPGYEQYF	TGTGCCAGTAGTCCCCTAGGACTCCCGGGCTACGAGCAGTACTTC
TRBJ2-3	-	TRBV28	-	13	CASSSQGPDTQYF	TGTGCCAGCAGTTCCCAGGGGCCAGATACGCAGTATTTT
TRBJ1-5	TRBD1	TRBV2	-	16	CASRSFTGTGEQPQHF	TGTGCCAGCAGATCCTTTACCGGGACAGGGGAACAGCCCCAGCATTTT
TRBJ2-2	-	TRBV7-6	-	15	CASSLTPPGTGELFF	TGTGCCAGCAGCTTAACCCCACCGGGGACCGGGGAGCTGTTTTTT
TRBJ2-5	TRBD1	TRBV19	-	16	CASSIRTGGLRETQYF	TGTGCCAGTAGTATTCGGACAGGGGGCTTGAGAGAGACCCAGTACTTC
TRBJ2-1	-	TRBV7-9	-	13	CASSLSVGNEQFF	TGTGCCAGCAGCTTATCGGTAGGGAATGAGCAGTTCTTC
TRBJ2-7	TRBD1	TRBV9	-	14	CASSVGQGVGEQYF	TGTGCCAGCAGCGTAGGACAGGGGGTCGGCGAGCAGTACTTC
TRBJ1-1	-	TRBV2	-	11	CASRLNTEAFF	TGTGCCAGCAGATTAAACACTGAAGCTTTCTTT